This entry lists 13 T cell receptor beta chains sequenced from one sample in a study of tumor-infiltrating lymphocytes in primary liver carcinoma. From roughly 0.45 ug total RNA, TCR beta cDNA was generated with a primer in the constant region. Investigators got TCR beta libraries out of three nested multiplex PCR rounds, done with slightly modified ARM-PCR. The study ran its first two PCR rounds for roughly 9 cycles each, using TRBV1-TRBV30 forward primers and a C-beta reverse primer. TCRdb redid the calling of the multiplex PCR reads with MiXCR, one entry per CDR3 protein. The sample lists tens of thousands of distinct CDR3 sequences, around three quarters occurring once. Unsorted bulk tissue, roughly 20-32 mg of it, served as the source for co-extraction of RNA and DNA. The specimen sequenced was liver tumor tissue from sampling region 3. Subset meaning: tumor region T3, left-lateral pole. Source of these receptors: a middle-aged man with primary liver carcinoma and hepatitis B virus infection.

A remark on this clonotype: Mismatch with germline at one junction end may stem from a read error. The V and J genes are TRBV6-5 and TRBJ2-1; 11 bases align to TRBD2. Germline V gene data show CDR1 as MNHEY and CDR2 as SVGAGI. This CDR3 spans 16 amino acids. Here the CDR3 reads CTSSYYPLAGGNEQFF. The CDR3 bases are TGTACCAGCAGTTATTATCCGCTAGCGGGAGGCAATGAGCAGTTCTTC.

In its sample, this clonotype is medium-sized (0.01 to 0.1%). The rearrangement links TRBV28 to TRBJ2-7; D remains unclear. Trimming cost V 10 bases and J 3 bases, with 16 bases left between them. Looked up from germline, CDR1 is MDHEN and CDR2 is SYDVKM. This CDR3 region has 13 residues. Here the CDR3 DNA reads TGTGCCATCTCCCGCCAATTCGTCTACGAGCAGTACTTC. This encodes CAISRQFVYEQYF. The full variable domain, completed using reference TRBV28 and TRBJ2-7, is DVKVTQSSRYLVKRTGEKVFLECVQDMDHENMFWYRQDPGLGLRLIYFSYDVKMKEKGDIPEGYSVSREKKERFSLILESASTNQTSMYLCAISRQFVYEQYFGPGTRLTVT.

The rearrangement links TRBV28 to TRBJ1-1, with D perhaps TRBD1 (6 bases). Deletions cut 4 bases from V and 4 bases from J, with 13 bases between. CDR3 size: 14 residues. From germline, CDR1 is MDHEN and CDR2 SYDVKM. This CDR3 reads CASSSPTGVTEAFF. The CDR3 nucleotides read TGTGCCAGCAGTTCCCCGACAGGCGTCACTGAAGCTTTCTTT.

This clonotype has ten or more counts. This chain connects TRBV28 to TRBJ2-5; TRBD2 might be the D (6 bases). The CDR3 extends over 16 amino acids. Trimming left V 6 bases short and J 5 bases short, with 22 bases between. Germline V CDR1 and CDR2: MDHEN, SYDVKM. CDR3 sequence reads: CASSKPSDPGEETQYF. The CDR3 nucleotides read TGTGCCAGCAGCAAACCCAGCGACCCGGGGGAGGAGACCCAGTACTTC. Full variable domain (missing parts from reference TRBV28 and TRBJ2-5): DVKVTQSSRYLVKRTGEKVFLECVQDMDHENMFWYRQDPGLGLRLIYFSYDVKMKEKGDIPEGYSVSREKKERFSLILESASTNQTSMYLCASSKPSDPGEETQYFGPGTRLLVL.

This clonotype was detected only once. It is likely a read error, because the conserved phenylalanine at the end of the CDR3 is missing. The chain recombines TRBV12-3 or TRBV12-4 with TRBJ2-7, with 8 bases identical to TRBD1. The ends lost 5 bases at V and 10 bases at J; junction bases unmatched: 7. The CDR3 is made up of 12 amino acids. The CDR3 nucleotides are TGTGCCAGCAGTCTCCAGGGGGCACTACAGTACTCC. This sequence encodes CASSLQGALQYS.

On this clonotype: An end of the junction differs from the germline gene, which may be a read error. The V and J genes are TRBV6-5 and TRBJ1-1; perhaps TRBD1 as D (5 bases). CDR3 length equals 14 residues. CDR1 is MNHEY and CDR2 is SVGAGI in the germline V gene. The CDR3 here is CASSFLGRASETFF. CDR3 nucleotides: TGTGCCAGCAGCTTCCTCGGCAGGGCTTCTGAAACTTTCTTT.

A remark on this clonotype: Here the CDR3 omits its conserved ending phenylalanine or tryptophan, so a read error is the likely source. The CDR3 coding sequence is TGTGCCAGCAGATCCCGGGACTCGGCCCAACAAGTGACCCAGTACTCC. Protein sequence: CASRSRDSAQQVTQYS. The V gene is TRBV11-2, the J gene TRBJ2-5, with D maybe TRBD2 (6 bases). CDR3 length: 16 residues. Per the germline V gene, CDR1 is SGHAT and CDR2 is FQNNGV.

About this clonotype itself: A read error is likely, as this CDR3 ends without the conserved phenylalanine or tryptophan. This chain uses TRBV4-2 with TRBJ2-5; the match to TRBD2 covers 9 bases. Losses at the gene ends were 1 base for V and 5 bases for J; bases not matched to a gene: 8. The CDR3 loop spans 16 amino acids. Germline-derived CDR1 and CDR2 are LGHNA and YNFKEQ. This chain's CDR3 is CASSQGEASGEETQYS. The DNA for the CDR3 is TGTGCCAGCAGCCAAGGAGAGGCTAGCGGGGAGGAGACCCAGTACTCC.

As concerns this clonotype: The conserved phenylalanine or tryptophan is not found at the CDR3 terminus, so this likely reflects a read error. The chain has TRBV29-1 and TRBJ1-2; TRBD1 agrees at 8 bases. The germline CDR1 and CDR2 sequences are SQVTM and ANQGSEA. CDR3 size: 12 residues. The CDR3 nucleotides read TGCGGCGCTTCGGACAGGGTCGTTGGCTACACCTCC. Translated: CGASDRVVGYTS.

CDR3 sequence: CSALRGTGNSEQFF. The CDR3, as DNA: TGCAGTGCTCTGAGGGGGACAGGGAACAGTGAGCAGTTCTTC. This chain uses TRBV29-1 with TRBJ2-1; 9 nucleotides agree with TRBD1. This CDR3 has 14 amino acids. Germline values: CDR1 SQVTM, CDR2 ANQGSEA.

About this clonotype: The germline gene is not matched at one end of the junction; a read error may be the cause. The chain uses TRBV11-1 and TRBJ2-3, with 11 bases matching TRBD2. Per the germline V gene, CDR1 is SGHAT and CDR2 is FQDESV (reference sequence). CDR3 length equals 16 residues. Written as DNA, the CDR3 is TGTGCGAGCAGCAAGGGACTAGCGGTTAGCCCAGATACGCAGTATTTC. Translation gives CASSKGLAVSPDTQYF.

A remark on this clonotype: The junction departs from germline at one end; a sequencing error may be responsible. The chain joins TRBV12-3 or TRBV12-4 to TRBJ2-1, with TRBD2 identical over 14 bases. The CDR3 spans 16 residues. CDR3 loop: CTSSPLGLAGGNEQFF. In nucleotides, the CDR3 is TGTACCAGCAGCCCCTTAGGACTAGCGGGAGGCAATGAGCAGTTCTTC.

Of note for this clonotype: At one end, the junction sequence differs from germline, possibly due to a read error. The genes are TRBV6-1 and TRBJ2-2; D might be TRBD2 (5 bases). The CDR3 loop spans 15 amino acids. Germline CDR1 reads MNHNS; CDR2 reads SASEGT. CDR3 residues: CASSEGLGETGQLFF. The CDR3 DNA is TGTGCCAGCAGTGAAGGATTGGGAGAGACCGGGCAGCTGTTTTTT.